This T cell receptor beta chain was obtained from a study of blood T cell repertoires in COVID-19. Germline CDR1 reads ENHRY; CDR2 reads SYGVKD. The CDR3 is made up of 13 amino acids. Germline trimming cut 4 bases from V and 3 bases from J; bases unmatched to any gene: 3. In the authors' methods: It was from reference gene primer amplification that nucleated cell counts were estimated. Profiled with immunoSEQ multiplex PCR; TCRdb holds only in-frame clones, not every one. V, J and clone size reflect that table, while D and trimming were determined from the DNA. The repertoire holds approximately 90,000 clones, with more than 65% as singletons.

What was sequenced was peripheral blood. The rearrangement links TRBV10-3 to TRBJ2-7, with 7 positions matching TRBD1. This TCR was sampled from a man aged 70-80 years with COVID-19, enrolled during active disease. In DNA form, the CDR3 reads TGTGCCATCAGTGCCGGACAGGTCTACGAGCAGTACTTC. This translates into CAISAGQVYEQYF.